This T cell receptor (beta chain) came from a study of T cell responses to AZD1222 COVID-19 vaccine. The sample holds one count of this clone. V was shortened by 5 bases and J by 2 bases, with 8 bases between the two germline ends. The CDR3 covers 13 residues. Germline assignment: CDR1 SGHRS and CDR2 YFSETQ. Assay used: immunoSEQ multiplex PCR; TCRdb lists only in-frame clones, some missing. In the table there are about 110,000 clones, about 90% of which are singletons. The receptor was derived from an adult in good health. This specimen consisted of peripheral blood, obtained on day 0 of AZD1222 vaccination. The chain uses TRBV5-1 and TRBJ1-3; D unclear. CDR3 protein: CASSFETGNTIYF. CDR3 sequence (DNA): TGCGCCAGCAGTTTTGAGACTGGAAACACCATATATTTT.